This entry lists 28 T cell receptor beta chains sequenced from one sample in a study of cytomegalovirus exposure and HLA in healthy donors. Primers included in the PCR were 60 Vbeta and 13 Jbeta primers. Profiled with immunoSEQ multiplex PCR; TCRdb holds only in-frame clones, not every one. The table shows 80,000 or so clones, with nearly 80% occurring only once. Sequencing was performed on PBMCs. These receptors all come from a man aged 40-49 years in good health and CMV-seronegative.

This clone was counted once. This chain uses TRBV6-5 with TRBJ1-5, with 8 bases aligning to TRBD1. Germline CDR1 and CDR2: MNHEY and SVGAGI. V dropped 5 bases and J dropped 3; count of bases not matched to a gene: 6. The CDR3 runs 15 residues. The CDR3 coding sequence is TGTGCCAGCAGTATAAGCAGGGGGCTCAATCAGCCCCAGCATTTT. Residues: CASSISRGLNQPQHF.

This rearrangement joins TRBV7-9 to TRBJ2-7; weak D call: TRBD2 (6 bases). Germline values: CDR1 SEHNR, CDR2 FQNEAQ (reference sequence). V was trimmed by 2 bases and J by 4 bases, leaving 18 bases between them. The length of the CDR3 is 16 residues. CDR3 coding DNA: TGTGCCAGCAGCTTATCGTGGAGGGAGGTAGATTACGAGCAGTACTTC. It specifies CASSLSWREVDYEQYF.

The CDR3: CASSLVLAVNEQFF. CDR3 nucleotide sequence: TGTGCCAGCAGCTTAGTCCTAGCGGTCAATGAGCAGTTCTTC. The chain is built from TRBV7-8 and TRBJ2-1, with TRBD2 identical over 7 bases. Trimming took 1 base from V and 6 from J; bases not matched to a gene: 3. The length of the CDR3 is 14 residues. Germline CDR1 reads SGHVS; CDR2 reads FQNEAQ.

This clone was detected only a few times. V is TRBV29-1 and J is TRBJ2-2; TRBD2 matches at 8 bases. Trimming removed 7 bases from V and 3 bases from J; junction bases left unmatched: 7. CDR3 length: 14 residues. CDR1 and CDR2 (germline): SQVTM, ANQGSEA. CDR3 DNA: TGCAGCGCCCCGGGACTAGGGGACACCGGGGAGCTGTTTTTT. It specifies CSAPGLGDTGELFF.

This clone was counted a single time. The chain carries TRBV28 and TRBJ2-2; 7 nucleotides align to TRBD2. Trimming took 2 bases from V and 3 from J; bases not matched to a gene: 6. CDR1 and CDR2 from the germline V gene are MDHEN and SYDVKM. This CDR3 is built from 16 residues. Here the CDR3 reads CASSLRREFYTGELFF. The CDR3 DNA is TGTGCCAGCAGTTTAAGGCGGGAGTTTTACACCGGGGAGCTGTTTTTT.

The rearrangement links TRBV28 to TRBJ1-1, with D unclear. V lost 4 bases to trimming and J lost 5 bases, with 23 bases between them. The CDR3 sequence is 17 residues long. Germline values: CDR1 MDHEN, CDR2 SYDVKM. CDR3 DNA sequence: TGTGCCAGCAGTTCCACCTCCTTCCGGGTCCAGAGGACTGAAGCTTTCTTT. Translation: CASSSTSFRVQRTEAFF.

This rearrangement joins TRBV9 to TRBJ1-1, with 8 bases identical to TRBD1. V lost 4 bases and J lost 5; bases outside the gene matches: 10. CDR1 is SGDLS, CDR2 YYNGEE, per germline. There are 15 residues in the CDR3. DNA of the CDR3: TGTGCCAGCAGCCCGATACAGGGGGGTGATACTGAAGCTTTCTTT. Protein sequence: CASSPIQGGDTEAFF.

V and J are TRBV15 and TRBJ2-7; D gene unclear. V was pared by 0 bases and J by 3 bases, with 6 bases between. The CDR3 is 13 residues long. Per the germline V gene, CDR1 is LNHNV and CDR2 is YYDKDF (reference sequence). DNA for the CDR3: TGTGCCACCAGCAGAGATCCCAGCTACGAGCAGTACTTC. Translation gives CATSRDPSYEQYF.

The chain combines TRBV6-5 with TRBJ1-6, with D maybe TRBD1 (5 bases). The CDR3 extends over 13 amino acids. Per germline, CDR1 MNHEY and CDR2 SVGAGI. V was pared by 10 bases and J by 5 bases, with 12 bases between. CDR3 loop: CATSTVHNSPLHF. The CDR3 bases are TGTGCCACCTCGACAGTCCATAATTCACCCCTCCACTTT.

This CDR3 is CASSSTGNPAFF. As DNA, the CDR3 is TGTGCCAGCAGTTCTACAGGGAACCCAGCTTTCTTT. V and J are TRBV6-5 and TRBJ1-1, with a possible D match to TRBD1 (6 bases). V was shortened by 4 bases and J by 10 bases, with 13 bases between the two germline ends. There are 12 residues in the CDR3. Germline assignment: CDR1 MNHEY and CDR2 SVGAGI.

The chain couples TRBV5-1 to TRBJ2-3; D is unclear. V was trimmed by 2 bases and J by 1 base, leaving 8 bases between them. The CDR3 has 14 amino acids. The germline V gene has CDR1 SGHRS and CDR2 YFSETQ. The CDR3 region is CASSLTTRTDTQYF. The CDR3 region has the DNA TGCGCCAGCAGCTTAACTACCCGCACAGATACGCAGTATTTT.

A single count supports this clone. The chain uses TRBV7-8 and TRBJ2-7; 9 bases align to TRBD1. CDR1 and CDR2 (germline): SGHVS, FQNEAQ. CDR3 length equals 15 residues. After removal of 5 bases from V and 4 bases from J, the junction contained 9 bases not matched to a gene. In DNA, the CDR3 is TGTGCCAGCAGCCGAACAGGGGGCCATATTTACGAGCAGTACTTC. It translates to CASSRTGGHIYEQYF.

The V gene is TRBV7-2, the J gene TRBJ1-2, with 7 bases aligning to TRBD1. Germline values: CDR1 SGHTA, CDR2 FQGNSA. This CDR3 has 15 amino acids. With 1 base clipped from V and 6 bases from J, the junction kept 8 bases outside the gene matches. The chain's CDR3 is CASSLGTGQGDGYTF. CDR3 coding DNA: TGTGCCAGCAGCTTAGGGACGGGTCAGGGGGATGGCTACACCTTC. Supplemented by reference TRBV7-2 and TRBJ1-2, the full variable domain reads GAGVSQSPSNKVTEKGKDVELRCDPISGHTALYWYRQSLGQGLEFLIYFQGNSAPDKSGLPSDRFSAERTGGSVSTLTIQRTQQEDSAVYLCASSLGTGQGDGYTFGSGTRLTVV.

This chain uses TRBV6-5 with TRBJ2-2; tentative D call: TRBD2 (6 bases). Trimming pared 0 bases from V and 6 bases from J, leaving 14 bases between. Germline CDR1 MNHEY, CDR2 SVGAGI. This CDR3 is built from 16 residues. CDR3 bases: TGTGCCAGCAGTTACTCGGGGCCTAGCGAGTCCGGGGAGCTGTTTTTT. It specifies CASSYSGPSESGELFF.

The chain joins TRBV19 to TRBJ2-1; D is uncertain. V was trimmed by 3 bases and J by 1 base, leaving 7 bases between them. The CDR3 is made up of 14 amino acids. CDR1 and CDR2 from the germline V gene are LNHDA and SQIVND (reference sequence). The chain's CDR3 is CASSIGQSYNEQFF. CDR3 DNA sequence: TGTGCCAGTAGTATTGGCCAATCCTACAATGAGCAGTTCTTC.

Remarks on this clone: Given the absence of the conserved phenylalanine or tryptophan at the CDR3 end, a read error is likely. This chain joins TRBV6-1 and TRBJ1-2, with a tentative D call TRBD1 (6 bases). Germline CDR1 MNHNS, CDR2 SASEGT. The CDR3 extends over 11 amino acids. Trimming pared 9 bases from V and 4 bases from J, leaving 9 bases between. The DNA for the CDR3 is TGTGCCAGTAAGGGGGTCTATGGCTACACCCTC. Protein product: CASKGVYGYTL.

The chain employs TRBV27 and TRBJ2-7, with 7 nucleotides matching TRBD2. Per the germline V gene, CDR1 is MNHEY and CDR2 is SMNVEV (reference sequence). V lost 3 bases, J lost 4 bases, and 9 bases stayed unmatched. This CDR3 comprises 15 residues. CDR3: CASSFRSGAGYEQYF. The CDR3 nucleotides are TGTGCCAGCAGTTTTCGAAGCGGGGCCGGTTACGAGCAGTACTTC.

The chain joins TRBV5-1 to TRBJ1-3, with 7 bases fitting TRBD1. The CDR3 covers 14 residues. Trimming at V came to 0 bases and at J to 7 bases, leaving 4 bases not matched to a gene. Germline V gene sequence: CDR1 SGHRS, CDR2 YFSETQ. The CDR3 nucleotides are TGCGCCAGCAGCTTGGGGGGACAGTCGAACACCATATATTTT. Encoded protein: CASSLGGQSNTIYF.

This chain connects TRBV27 to TRBJ1-2; D might be TRBD1 (5 bases). With 2 bases removed from V and 3 bases from J, the gap between germline ends came to 13 bases. From germline, CDR1 is MNHEY and CDR2 SMNVEV (reference sequence). This CDR3 is 15 amino acids long. In DNA form, the CDR3 reads TGTGCCAGCAGTTTACGGGCAGGGAAGGACTATGGCTACACCTTC. This sequence encodes CASSLRAGKDYGYTF.

This chain links TRBV7-2 with TRBJ2-2; D unresolved. Trimming took 7 bases from V and 6 from J, leaving 9 bases between them. The germline V gene has CDR1 SGHTA and CDR2 FQGNSA. The CDR3 runs 12 residues. This CDR3 is CASTSISGELFF. As DNA, the CDR3 is TGTGCCAGCACTAGTATTTCCGGGGAGCTGTTTTTT.

This clone was recorded a few times. The chain has TRBV28 and TRBJ2-2, with D hard to call. Trimming pared 5 bases from V and 7 bases from J, leaving 11 bases between. Per the germline V gene, CDR1 is MDHEN and CDR2 is SYDVKM. The CDR3 consists of 13 residues. CDR3 DNA: TGTGCCAGCAGTCCCGTAGAGGTCGGGGAGCTGTTTTTT. Amino acid sequence: CASSPVEVGELFF.

The rearrangement joins TRBV20-1 to TRBJ1-3; 7 bases are a match to TRBD1. Germline values: CDR1 DFQATT, CDR2 SNEGSKA (reference sequence). J lost 4 bases, V lost 6 bases, and 0 bases had no gene match. This CDR3 has 11 amino acids. CDR3 loop: CSADRGNTIYF. Here the CDR3 DNA reads TGCAGTGCGGACAGGGGAAACACCATATATTTT.

V is TRBV29-1 and J is TRBJ2-1, with no clear D. This CDR3 comprises 14 residues. Between the trimmed V and J ends, which lost 5 bases and 3 bases, there was a span of 14 bases. The V gene's germline CDR1 is SQVTM and CDR2 ANQGSEA. The DNA for the CDR3 is TGCAGCGTTTCCCTAGGAACCTACTACAATGAGCAGTTCTTC. Residues: CSVSLGTYYNEQFF.

V usage is TRBV7-2 and J usage is TRBJ2-2, with 9 bases fitting TRBD1. CDR1 and CDR2 from the germline V gene are SGHTA and FQGNSA. The CDR3 is 17 amino acids. V gave up 5 bases and J gave up 6 bases; unmatched junction bases: 13. For the CDR3, the DNA is TGTGCCAGCAGCCTCCGGGACAGGGTCTTGTGGGCCGGGGAGCTGTTTTTT. Translation: CASSLRDRVLWAGELFF.

The chain couples TRBV30 to TRBJ1-5; 8 nucleotides match TRBD1. The ends lost 0 bases at V and 6 bases at J; junction bases unmatched: 4. Germline-derived CDR1 and CDR2 are GTSNPN and SVGIG (reference sequence). The CDR3 is 14 residues long. DNA for the CDR3: TGTGCCTGGAGTGTGGACAGGGAGGGTCAGCCCCAGCATTTT. The encoded protein is CAWSVDREGQPQHF.

This clone was counted between two and nine times. The genes are TRBV7-9 and TRBJ1-1; 9 bases line up with TRBD1. CDR1 is SEHNR and CDR2 is FQNEAQ in the germline V gene (reference sequence). J was trimmed by 6 bases and V by 5 bases; bases with no gene match: 4. CDR3 length: 13 residues. The CDR3 DNA follows: TGTGCCAGCAGCCGCCGGGACAGGGCTGAAGCTTTCTTT. The encoded protein is CASSRRDRAEAFF.

The V gene is TRBV27, the J gene TRBJ1-5; D not certain. The germline V and J ends were trimmed by 3 bases and 6 bases, with 15 bases remaining between them. The CDR3 is made up of 15 amino acids. Germline V lookup: CDR1 MNHEY, CDR2 SMNVEV (reference sequence). The CDR3 DNA is TGTGCCAGCAGTTTGCTACCAAGAGGTGTTCAGCCCCAGCATTTT. Protein product: CASSLLPRGVQPQHF.

The V gene is TRBV7-2, the J gene TRBJ2-4; 12 positions agree with TRBD1. The trim removed 5 bases at V and 6 bases at J, leaving 5 bases unmatched. CDR1 is SGHTA, CDR2 FQGNSA, per germline. The CDR3 extends over 15 amino acids. The CDR3 is CASSGDRGLINIQYF. The CDR3 DNA sequence: TGTGCCAGCAGCGGGGACAGGGGGCTGATAAACATTCAGTACTTC.